This T cell receptor (beta chain) was captured by sequencing in a study of blood T cells in healthy people across ages. Study-level results: Shifts in expanded clonotypes may have been confounded by donor CMV status, which was unknown.

A J-beta primer mix and a sample-barcoded 5' primer were used in a second PCR of about 7 to 12 cycles. TCRdb re-called the 5' RACE reads with MiXCR, one entry per CDR3 protein. The sample lists almost 800,000 distinct CDR3 sequences, roughly 50% occurring once. V was pared by 3 bases and J by 4 bases, with 12 bases of the junction left unmatched. The length of the CDR3 is 18 residues. Germline loops: CDR1 SGHTA, CDR2 FQGNSA. Of note for this clonotype: The antigen remains unidentified.

Sample: blood. The V call is TRBV7-2, the J call TRBJ2-3; 11 bases match TRBD2. The receptor comes from a man aged 30 to 39 in good health. CDR3 DNA: TGTGCCAGCAGCTTTCGGACTAGCGGGCCGCGGGGCCCAGATACGCAGTATTTT. Translation gives CASSFRTSGPRGPDTQYF. The whole variable domain, filled in from reference TRBV7-2 and TRBJ2-3, reads GAGVSQSPSNKVTEKGKDVELRCDPISGHTALYWYRQSLGQGLEFLIYFQGNSAPDKSGLPSDRFSAERTGGSVSTLTIQRTQQEDSAVYLCASSFRTSGPRGPDTQYFGPGTRLTVL.